This section outlines one T cell receptor (beta chain) sequence together with its context. The data were taken from a study of blood T cell repertoires in COVID-19. About the research overall: There were acute and convalescent COVID-19 samples, and they came from the United States, Italy and Spain. The cDNA or gDNA used as material had been derived from T cells, B-cell-depleted T cells, or PBMCs.

Authors' analysis steps: Scientists estimated how many nucleated cells there were by amplifying reference gene primers. The repertoire was sequenced with immunoSEQ multiplex PCR; TCRdb's copy has only in-frame clones and lacks some. Clone size and the V and J calls come from that table; the DNA yielded D and trimming. The repertoire holds over 200,000 clones, approximately 78% seen once, with approximately 12% in the top ten. Sequencing was performed on peripheral blood. The clonotype was recovered from a middle-aged woman with acute or convalescent COVID-19.

The CDR3 DNA reads as TGTGCCAGCAGTACCGGGACTAGCGGGATAAGGCAGTTCTTC. This translates into CASSTGTSGIRQFF. The chain uses TRBV2 and TRBJ2-1; 13 bases fit TRBD2. The CDR3 has 14 amino acids. V gave up 5 bases and J gave up 12 bases; unmatched junction bases: 7. The V gene's germline CDR1 is SNHLY and CDR2 FYNNEI.